This T cell receptor beta chain derives from a study of blood T cell repertoires in COVID-19. Background on the study: Collection of acute and convalescent COVID-19 samples took place in the United States, Italy and Spain. Sources were T cells, B-cell-depleted T cells, or PBMCs; the material itself was cDNA or gDNA.

The ends lost 5 bases at V and 6 bases at J; junction bases unmatched: 10. The length of the CDR3 is 14 residues. Germline V gene sequence: CDR1 SGDLS, CDR2 YYNGEE. The method was immunoSEQ multiplex PCR; TCRdb's version includes in-frame clones alone and lacks a portion of them. The sample has 100,000 to 150,000 clones; about 80% are singletons. The sequence was collected from a woman in her 50s with acute or convalescent COVID-19. The rearrangement links TRBV9 to TRBJ2-7, with TRBD2 matching over 8 bases. Sequenced sample: peripheral blood. Here the CDR3 reads CASSVSGASLEQYF. The DNA for the CDR3 is TGTGCCAGCAGTGTTAGCGGGGCCTCTCTCGAGCAGTACTTC.